The 31 T cell receptor beta chains listed next were all sequenced from one sample in a study of cytomegalovirus exposure and HLA in healthy donors. It was with 60 Vbeta and 13 Jbeta primers that the PCR ran. Sequenced by immunoSEQ multiplex PCR; TCRdb stores in-frame clones only, minus some. The repertoire holds tens of thousands of clones, with about four fifths as singletons. The material sequenced was PBMCs. These receptors all stem from a man between 60 and 75 years old in good health and CMV-seronegative.

As DNA, the CDR3 is TGTGCCAGCAGCCCGGGACAGACCCAACAGCCCCAGCATTTT. Translated: CASSPGQTQQPQHF. The rearrangement joins TRBV6-5 to TRBJ1-5; 7 bases map to TRBD1. Trimming cost V 6 bases and J 7 bases; bases outside gene matches: 9. Germline CDR1 is MNHEY and CDR2 is SVGAGI. CDR3 length equals 14 residues.

J is TRBJ1-2 and V is TRBV4-2; 11 nucleotides match TRBD1. V dropped 0 bases and J dropped 8; count of bases not matched to a gene: 5. The CDR3 sequence is 15 residues long. In germline, CDR1 is LGHNA, CDR2 YNFKEQ. The CDR3 protein is CASSQDPGQGGGYTF. The CDR3 coding sequence is TGTGCCAGCAGCCAAGATCCGGGACAGGGGGGAGGCTACACCTTC.

The chain is built from TRBV10-3 and TRBJ2-6; 10 nucleotides line up with TRBD2. The J segment lost 2 bases and the V segment lost 8 bases, leaving 3 bases of the junction unmatched. There are 15 residues in the CDR3. The germline gives CDR1 ENHRY, CDR2 SYGVKD. This CDR3 is CAIGSGGAGANVLTF. CDR3 DNA: TGTGCCATCGGCAGCGGGGGGGCTGGGGCCAACGTCCTGACTTTC.

The chain carries TRBV19 and TRBJ1-5, with D maybe TRBD1 (5 bases). V shed 7 bases and J shed 1 base, with 14 bases lying between them. Per germline, CDR1 LNHDA and CDR2 SQIVND (reference sequence). The CDR3 has 15 amino acids. The CDR3 loop reads CASILSGLSNQPQHF. The CDR3 bases are TGTGCCAGTATTCTTTCGGGACTGAGCAATCAGCCCCAGCATTTT.

The J gene is TRBJ2-1, the V gene TRBV29-1; the match to TRBD1 covers 7 bases. The CDR3 covers 13 residues. Germline values: CDR1 SQVTM, CDR2 ANQGSEA. J was trimmed by 4 bases and V by 7 bases; bases with no gene match: 7. CDR3 DNA: TGCAGCGCCAGCCGGGACAGATACAATGAGCAGTTCTTC. This encodes CSASRDRYNEQFF.

Only a few counts were recorded for this clone. This chain links TRBV6-5 with TRBJ2-6; maybe TRBD2 (5 bases). Trimming removed 10 bases at V and 2 bases at J, with 15 bases between. The CDR3 is 15 residues long. Germline V gene data show CDR1 as MNHEY and CDR2 as SVGAGI. The CDR3 region is CAISRRGTGANVLTF. The CDR3 DNA follows: TGTGCCATCTCCCGTCGAGGGACTGGGGCCAACGTCCTGACTTTC.

The chain links TRBV19 to TRBJ1-3; 7 bases are shared with TRBD1. Losses at the gene ends were 6 bases for V and 5 bases for J; bases not matched to a gene: 4. The germline V gene has CDR1 LNHDA and CDR2 SQIVND (reference sequence). CDR3 length: 13 amino acids. This chain's CDR3 is CASSTGQRNTIYF. CDR3 in DNA: TGTGCCAGTAGCACGGGACAGAGAAACACCATATATTTT.

The V gene is TRBV7-8, the J gene TRBJ1-1; weak D call: TRBD1 (5 bases). CDR1 SGHVS and CDR2 FQNEAQ come from the germline V gene. This CDR3 region has 16 residues. Between the trimmed V and J ends, which lost 2 bases and 1 base, there was a span of 14 bases. The CDR3 protein is CASSLNDATGNTEAFF. The CDR3 region has the DNA TGTGCCAGCAGCTTAAACGACGCCACAGGGAACACTGAAGCTTTCTTT.

The chain carries TRBV6-1 and TRBJ1-5; a possible D gene is TRBD1 (6 bases). CDR3 length equals 14 residues. Germline CDR1 is MNHNS and CDR2 is SASEGT. Trimming left V 5 bases short and J 4 bases short, with 12 bases between. The CDR3 loop reads CASSPTGTNQPQHF. DNA for the CDR3: TGTGCCAGCAGTCCAACGGGGACAAATCAGCCCCAGCATTTT.

V gene TRBV9 combines with J gene TRBJ2-1; 9 nucleotides match TRBD2. The CDR3 is 16 residues long. The V and J ends lost 3 bases and 4 bases, in that order; junction bases with no gene match: 8. Germline CDR1 is SGDLS and CDR2 is YYNGEE. In nucleotides, the CDR3 is TGTGCCAGCAGCGGAGAGTGGACTAGCGAATACAATGAGCAGTTCTTC. It codes for CASSGEWTSEYNEQFF. Using reference TRBV9 and TRBJ2-1 for the parts outside the CDR3, the full variable domain is DSGVTQTPKHLITATGQRVTLRCSPRSGDLSVYWYQQSLDQGLQFLIQYYNGEERAKGNILERFSAQQFPDLHSELNLSSLELGDSALYFCASSGEWTSEYNEQFFGPGTRLTVL.

The gene calls are TRBV19 and TRBJ1-5, with 10 nucleotides matching TRBD1. Germline loops: CDR1 LNHDA, CDR2 SQIVND (reference sequence). CDR3 length equals 16 residues. The junction had 5 bases not matched to a gene; V was cut back by 4 bases and J by 2 bases. This CDR3 reads CASSTRTGGGNQPQHF. CDR3 DNA: TGTGCCAGTAGTACCCGGACAGGGGGTGGCAATCAGCCCCAGCATTTT.

This chain joins TRBV7-2 and TRBJ1-4; TRBD1 matches at 8 bases. Germline trimming cut 5 bases from V and 0 bases from J; bases unmatched to any gene: 11. Germline CDR1 reads SGHTA; CDR2 reads FQGNSA. The CDR3 is 18 residues long. The CDR3 reads CASSGRQGRTATNEKLFF. The CDR3 DNA reads TGTGCCAGCAGCGGCAGACAGGGGAGGACCGCAACTAATGAAAAACTGTTTTTT.

The J gene is TRBJ2-5, the V gene TRBV7-9; D perhaps matches TRBD2 (6 bases). Trimming took off 5 bases at V and 5 bases at J, with 15 bases between the two ends. The CDR3 consists of 14 residues. Germline V CDR1 and CDR2: SEHNR, FQNEAQ (reference sequence). Here the CDR3 reads CASSPGTSGETQYF. In nucleotides, the CDR3 is TGTGCCAGCAGCCCAGGGACGAGCGGGGAGACCCAGTACTTC.

The V call is TRBV7-3, the J call TRBJ2-3, with D uncertain. V gave up 2 bases and J gave up 5 bases, with 14 bases separating them. Germline V gene sequence: CDR1 SGHTA, CDR2 FQGTGA. The CDR3 is 15 residues long. CDR3 coding DNA: TGTGCCAGCAGCTTATCGCCTGGGCCCGGAGATACGCAGTATTTT. Amino acid sequence: CASSLSPGPGDTQYF.

V gene TRBV5-6 combines with J gene TRBJ2-2; no definite D call. This CDR3 contains 15 residues. Germline V gives CDR1 SGHDT, CDR2 YYEEEE. Trimming shortened V by 4 bases and J by 0 bases, and 10 bases separated the two germline ends. The CDR3 coding sequence is TGTGCCAGCAGCCTTCTTGGCCCGAACACCGGGGAGCTGTTTTTT. Translation: CASSLLGPNTGELFF.

V usage is TRBV11-2 and J usage is TRBJ2-2; a weak D match, TRBD1 (6 bases). V was cut by 5 bases and J by 7 bases, with 20 bases left in between. The CDR3 is 16 residues long. Germline V gene data show CDR1 as SGHAT and CDR2 as FQNNGV. CDR3 coding DNA: TGTGCCAGCAGCCCCGTCCCGGACAGAAAAAGCGGGGAGCTGTTTTTT. Amino acid sequence: CASSPVPDRKSGELFF.

This clone came up a few times. V and J are TRBV6-5 and TRBJ2-7; 12 nucleotides line up with TRBD2. Germline trimming cut 7 bases from V and 5 bases from J; bases unmatched to any gene: 9. This CDR3 spans 15 amino acids. From germline, CDR1 is MNHEY and CDR2 SVGAGI. CDR3: CASTATSGGQDEQYF. The CDR3 DNA sequence: TGTGCCAGCACCGCGACTAGCGGGGGACAGGACGAGCAGTACTTC.

This clone appeared many times. CDR3 nucleotides: TGTGCCAGCAGACCAAACCGGGGGACTGAAGCTTTCTTT. Its translation is CASRPNRGTEAFF. The rearrangement joins TRBV6-5 to TRBJ1-1, with D perhaps TRBD1 (5 bases). The CDR3 sequence is 13 residues long. Germline assignment: CDR1 MNHEY and CDR2 SVGAGI. The V end was cut by 6 bases, the J end by 5 bases, with 13 bases between.

This chain connects TRBV27 to TRBJ2-7; TRBD1 agrees at 7 bases. The V gene's germline CDR1 is MNHEY and CDR2 SMNVEV (reference sequence). With 6 bases clipped from V and 2 bases from J, the junction kept 7 bases outside the gene matches. This CDR3 is 14 amino acids long. CDR3 sequence reads: CASRIRTGAYEQYF. The CDR3 coding sequence is TGTGCCAGCAGAATTCGGACAGGAGCCTACGAGCAGTACTTC.

This clone was counted a single time. V and J are TRBV2 and TRBJ2-7; the match to TRBD1 covers 9 bases. V lost 5 bases to trimming and J lost 6 bases; unmatched junction nucleotides: 11. Germline V gene data show CDR1 as SNHLY and CDR2 as FYNNEI. This CDR3 is 15 amino acids long. This CDR3 is CASSLRRDRDSEQYF. CDR3 coding DNA: TGTGCCAGCAGTTTACGCCGGGACAGGGACTCCGAGCAGTACTTC.

This clone occurred a few times. V and J are TRBV10-3 and TRBJ2-5, with a tentative D call TRBD1 (6 bases). With the DNA end fitting TRBJ2-7 better, the J assignment may be wrong. Germline V gene lookup returns CDR1 ENHRY and CDR2 SYGVKD. The CDR3 contains 16 residues. The CDR3 region is CAISGNRDSNPYEQYF. The CDR3 bases are TGTGCCATCAGTGGAAACAGGGATAGTAATCCTTACGAGCAGTACTTC.

V and J are TRBV11-2 and TRBJ2-7; TRBD1 aligns across 11 bases. The trim removed 1 base at V and 0 bases at J, leaving 5 bases unmatched. This CDR3 has 17 residues. Looked up from germline, CDR1 is SGHAT and CDR2 is FQNNGV. CDR3 region: CASSLVSGTGGSYEQYF. DNA of the CDR3: TGTGCCAGCAGCTTAGTTTCCGGGACAGGGGGCTCCTACGAGCAGTACTTC.

This chain links TRBV11-2 with TRBJ2-4; the match to TRBD2 covers 9 bases. The length of the CDR3 is 16 residues. In germline, CDR1 is SGHAT, CDR2 FQNNGV. Unmatched junction bases numbered 9, after V lost 5 bases and J lost 4 bases. In DNA, the CDR3 is TGTGCCAGCAGCGTGCCGGGGGCGGGGGGGAAAAACATTCAGTACTTC. Its translation: CASSVPGAGGKNIQYF.

V is TRBV6-5 and J is TRBJ1-2; TRBD1 matches at 8 bases. The V gene's germline CDR1 is MNHEY and CDR2 SVGAGI. With V trimmed by 8 bases and J by 8 bases, 10 bases remained unmatched. This CDR3 comprises 13 residues. CDR3 residues: CASEEQQGGGYTF. For the CDR3, the DNA is TGTGCCAGCGAAGAACAACAGGGGGGAGGCTACACCTTC.

The chain couples TRBV19 to TRBJ1-4; D is unclear. Germline V gene sequence: CDR1 LNHDA, CDR2 SQIVND (reference sequence). V lost 6 bases and J lost 2, with 16 bases in between. This CDR3 comprises 16 residues. DNA of the CDR3: TGTGCCAGTAGCTCCGGGAGGCTAGGGACTAATGAAAAACTGTTTTTT. This codes for CASSSGRLGTNEKLFF.

The gene calls are TRBV11-3 and TRBJ2-7; D is ambiguous. Germline V gives CDR1 SGHNT, CDR2 YENEEA. CDR3 length: 14 amino acids. Trimming left V 1 base short and J 2 bases short, with 9 bases between. The DNA of the CDR3 is TGTGCCAGCAGCTTAGGGGCTCAAGCCTACGAGCAGTACTTC. This gives the protein CASSLGAQAYEQYF. The entire variable domain, with the rest obtained from reference TRBV11-3 and TRBJ2-7, is as follows: EAGVVQSPRYKIIEKKQPVAFWCNPISGHNTLYWYLQNLGQGPELLIRYENEEAVDDSQLPKDRFSAERLKGVDSTLKIQPAELGDSAVYLCASSLGAQAYEQYFGPGTRLTVT.

The chain has TRBV30 and TRBJ1-1; TRBD1 matches at 9 bases. This CDR3 is 16 amino acids long. The V segment lost 2 bases and the J segment 2 bases; nucleotides outside the gene matches: 9. The germline CDR1 and CDR2 sequences are GTSNPN and SVGIG (reference sequence). The CDR3 reads CAWSSPGTGINTEAFF. CDR3 DNA sequence: TGTGCCTGGAGTAGTCCCGGGACAGGGATCAACACTGAAGCTTTCTTT.

The rearrangement links TRBV12-5 to TRBJ1-1; D gene uncertain. Germline-derived CDR1 and CDR2 are LGHNT and FRNRAP. The V end was cut by 5 bases, the J end by 8 bases, with 15 bases between. There are 13 residues in the CDR3. For the CDR3, the DNA is TGTGCTAGTGGTCCGGACCCGGGAACCGAAGCTTTCTTT. Translation gives CASGPDPGTEAFF.

The genes are TRBV7-9 and TRBJ2-1, with D possibly being TRBD2 (6 bases). V was trimmed by 5 bases and J by 0 bases, leaving 14 bases between them. The germline gives CDR1 SEHNR, CDR2 FQNEAQ (reference sequence). The CDR3 contains 16 residues. CDR3 nucleotide sequence: TGTGCCAGCAGCCCCCGGGCGACTAGCTCCTACAATGAGCAGTTCTTC. It specifies CASSPRATSSYNEQFF.

The CDR3, as DNA: TGCGCCAGCAGCCAAGGGAGGGTTTTAGGAGAGACCCAGTACTTC. As protein: CASSQGRVLGETQYF. V gene TRBV4-1 combines with J gene TRBJ2-5, with D tentatively TRBD2 (6 bases). The CDR3 sequence is 15 residues long. Germline V CDR1 and CDR2: MGHRA, YSYEKL. Trimming took off 1 base at V and 4 bases at J, with 13 bases between the two ends.

The J gene is TRBJ1-1, the V gene TRBV30; D perhaps matches TRBD1 (6 bases). Germline CDR1 and CDR2: GTSNPN and SVGIG (reference sequence). The CDR3 extends over 13 amino acids. V lost 2 bases to trimming and J lost 10 bases, with 17 bases between them. CDR3 residues: CAWSLSTGWVAFF. The DNA of the CDR3 is TGTGCCTGGAGTCTATCAACAGGGTGGGTAGCTTTCTTT.